This TCR beta chain originates from a study of T cell responses to AZD1222 COVID-19 vaccine (dated by TCRdb to 2020 to 2022). Notes on the research overall: TCR sequencing was performed for 230 to 250 trial participants, of whom some 200 were given two doses of AZD1222 and some 25 were given two doses of MenACWY control vaccine. Trial participants were enrolled by age into 18-55, 56-69 and 70-plus year subgroups, with around 150, 28 and 57 TCR-sequenced participants respectively. Overall results and qualifications from the work: After two AZD1222 doses, both the breadth and the depth of spike-specific TCRs were significantly higher than at day 0 and than in MenACWY recipients. Reportedly, close to half of the unique spike-specific TCRs recognized epitopes lying outside the regions that are mutated in the B.1.351 and B.1.1.7 variants. CD4 TCRs associated with the vaccine covered the entire spike protein, and the dominant responses were in regions 160-218 and 743-854. Participants were mostly white British and included more females than males, and it was suggested by the authors that clonal diversity may have been underestimated. In the small 56-69-year group, the increase in depth fell short of significance, most likely because of low power. Because no samples from the day 14 peak response were available, repertoires could be characterized only after the peak T cell response. Conclusions about previously exposed vaccinees were limited because only a handful of AZD1222 recipients were SARS-CoV-2 seropositive at baseline.

CDR1 and CDR2, looked up from the germline V gene, are LGHNT and FRNRAP. V is reduced by 1 base and J by 2 bases, leaving a spacing of 21 bases between them. Counted from cysteine to phenylalanine, this CDR3 has 18 amino acids. The entry retains the CDR3 DNA only, 54 bases that are in frame from base 1. Sample time point, as interpreted from the label and publication: about 28 days (+/-7) after the second vaccine dose. AZD1222 recipients given second doses at about 4 weeks or at about 12 weeks were pooled, since spike-specific TCR depth and breadth were not found to differ between the two schedules. The vaccinee samples were drawn from two UK trials, COV001 and COV002, one of which was a single-blind randomized controlled phase 2/3 trial testing AZD1222 (ChAdOx1 nCoV-19) in healthy adults. For TCRbeta chain sequencing, PBMC samples from trial participants were taken at day 0 and at day 28 after the second dose.

About this clone: Its specific antigen is unknown. Per-base quality was not reported, and no clone a single base away is much larger than it.

The CDR3 regions of human TCRbeta chains were analyzed by immunosequencing. Concerning the study's data processing: TCRs in the repertoires were matched against a reference library of SARS-CoV-2-specific TCRs that had been generated with the MIRA antigen-specificity platform. Breadth meant the fraction of unique TCRs that were SARS-CoV-2-associated, whereas depth meant the fraction of total T cells that were SARS-CoV-2-associated. Using the MIRA data, each spike-specific TCR was mapped to the spike region that the TCR reacts to and placed in a CD4 or CD8 class. Log10-transformed breadth and depth values were compared by one-way ANOVA with Sidak's multiple comparisons tests. Entries here come from immuneACCESS through TCRdb and include only in-frame sequences with V and J called. Some clones fail to appear in such tables; in the studies checked, an unresolved V gene covers under half of the shortfall, and the cause of the remainder is unknown. V and J calls and clone size are as listed in that table; D and trimming were resolved from the DNA. A total of more than 85,000 clones appear in this sample, roughly 86% of them only once. The leading ten clones occupy around a sixth of the sample.

The source material was peripheral blood, sampled 28 days after the second AZD1222 dose. The sequence came from an adult who received the AZD1222 COVID-19 vaccine. The chain is assembled from TRBV12-5 and TRBJ2-7; a tentative D match to TRBD2 spans 6 bases. The sequenced DNA is TGTGCTAGTGGTTTGGCGACTAGTATAGTATTCGGGACCTACGAGCAGTACTTC. Its amino acids are CASGLATSIVFGTYEQYF.